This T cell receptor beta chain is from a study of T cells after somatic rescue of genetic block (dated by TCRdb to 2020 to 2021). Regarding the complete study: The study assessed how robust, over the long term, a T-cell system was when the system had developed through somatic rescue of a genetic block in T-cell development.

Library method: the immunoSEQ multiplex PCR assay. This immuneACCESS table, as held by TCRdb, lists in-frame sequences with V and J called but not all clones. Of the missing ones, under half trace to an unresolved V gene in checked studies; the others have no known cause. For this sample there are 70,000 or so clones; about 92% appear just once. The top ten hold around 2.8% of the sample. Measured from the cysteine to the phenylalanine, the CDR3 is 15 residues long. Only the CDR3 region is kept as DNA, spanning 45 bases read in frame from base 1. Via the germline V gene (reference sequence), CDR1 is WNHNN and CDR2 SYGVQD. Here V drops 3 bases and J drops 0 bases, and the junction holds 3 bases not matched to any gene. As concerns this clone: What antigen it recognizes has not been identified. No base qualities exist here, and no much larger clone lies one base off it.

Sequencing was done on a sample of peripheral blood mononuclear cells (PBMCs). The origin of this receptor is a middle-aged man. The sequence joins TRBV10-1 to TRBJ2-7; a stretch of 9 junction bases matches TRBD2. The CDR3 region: CASSDWRGGSYEQYF. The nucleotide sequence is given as TGCGCCAGCAGTGACTGGCGGGGGGGCTCCTACGAGCAGTACTTC.